The text below deals with one TCR beta chain. The CDR3 has 15 amino acids. V lost 2 bases and J 0 bases, leaving 11 bases between the germline ends. CDR1 and CDR2 (germline): SGHDN, FVKESK. As originally analysed: Nucleated cell number was recorded as an estimate derived from reference gene primer amplification. TCRdb's table, derived via immunoSEQ multiplex PCR, lists solely in-frame clones and lacks some. V and J calls and clone size are as listed in that table; D and trimming were resolved from the DNA. The sample carries 150,000 or so clones, around four fifths recorded once. The record originates from a study of blood T cell repertoires in COVID-19.

The chain has TRBV14 and TRBJ2-7, with TRBD1 as a possible D gene (5 bases). Material: peripheral blood. The clonotype was recovered from a man in his 70s who had recovered from COVID-19. CDR3 sequence (DNA): TGTGCCAGCAGCCAAAGGGCAGGGATCTCCTACGAGCAGTACTTC. It yields the protein CASSQRAGISYEQYF.